This T cell receptor beta chain was found in a study of Graves' ophthalmopathy and Graves' hyperthyroidism. Hyperthyroidism was new, under 2 months, in patients aged 18 to 65. Other autoimmune disease, uncontrolled infection, pregnancy and lactation led to exclusion. Points from the study as a whole: Sensitivity reached more than 70% and specificity about 73% when the model predicted ophthalmopathy progression.

As concerns this clonotype: What it binds is not known. Its ends do not fully match the called genes, so a read error is possible.

Germline V lookup: CDR1 SGHVS, CDR2 FQNEAQ. This CDR3 spans 16 amino acids. Amplification of the TCR beta CDR3 regions used RNA transcripts (as template). First-round RT-PCR used HTBI primers; second-round multiplex PCR followed. TCRdb re-called the multiplex PCR reads with MiXCR, one entry per CDR3 protein. This sample has some 1.1 million distinct CDR3 sequences; about two fifths occur once, and the top ten carry roughly 11%. Sequences were obtained from peripheral blood or thyroid tissue (not recorded which). The chain carries TRBV7-8 and TRBJ2-2; D might be TRBD1 or TRBD2, each matching 6 bases. The origin of this receptor is an adult man with Graves' hyperthyroidism. DNA of the CDR3: TGTGCCAGCAGCACCGACGGACGGAGGGACACTGGGGAGCTGTTTTTT. Translating gives CASSTDGRRDTGELFF.